This T cell receptor beta chain was captured in a study of blood T cell repertoires in COVID-19. Study details: Spain, Italy and the United States supplied samples that represented acute and convalescent COVID-19. Nucleic acid was either cDNA or gDNA, and it came from T cells, B-cell-depleted T cells, or PBMCs.

This clone was observed a handful of times. Original handling: Amplified reference gene primers provided the basis for estimating nucleated cell counts. The repertoire was sequenced with immunoSEQ multiplex PCR; TCRdb's copy has only in-frame clones and lacks some. V, J and clone size are those of that table, while D and trimming were read from the DNA. The sample has about 61,000 clones; 60% to 80% are singletons. This sequence was found in a man older than 75 with active or convalescent COVID-19. Sequencing was carried out using peripheral blood.

The chain's CDR3 is CSVEETGQGSGYTF. The CDR3 DNA follows: TGCAGCGTTGAAGAGACTGGACAGGGCAGCGGCTACACCTTC. The chain joins TRBV29-1 to TRBJ1-2, with 8 bases aligning to TRBD1. V trimming: 0 bases; J trimming: 8 bases; junction bases outside the gene matches: 8. Germline V gene lookup returns CDR1 SQVTM and CDR2 ANQGSEA. The CDR3 is made up of 14 amino acids.